This T cell receptor beta chain was recorded in a study of blood T cell repertoires in COVID-19. Study-wide context: Some COVID-19 samples were acute and others convalescent; all came from the United States, Italy and Spain.

Profiling relied on immunoSEQ multiplex PCR, and the TCRdb table lists in-frame clones only, not all of them. This sample has 250,000 to 350,000 clones, with 70% to 90% found just once. CDR3 length: 13 residues. The germline gives CDR1 KGHDR, CDR2 SFDVKD. The ends were cut back, 9 bases at V and 4 bases at J, with 12 bases in the middle. Those enrolled, adults aged roughly 18 to 89 years, came from about two dozen US areas. Each participant's cohort was designated according to participant-reported clinical history. The recovered donors of Cohort 3 showed two negative PCRs, clearance, or symptom resolution.

The specimen sequenced was PBMCs or T cells enriched from blood (not recorded which). The V gene is TRBV24-1, the J gene TRBJ1-5; D unresolved. This receptor was taken from a woman aged 25 to 45 who had recovered from COVID-19. The CDR3 protein is CATPPRRNQPQHF. Here the CDR3 DNA reads TGTGCCACCCCCCCCAGGAGGAATCAGCCCCAGCATTTT.